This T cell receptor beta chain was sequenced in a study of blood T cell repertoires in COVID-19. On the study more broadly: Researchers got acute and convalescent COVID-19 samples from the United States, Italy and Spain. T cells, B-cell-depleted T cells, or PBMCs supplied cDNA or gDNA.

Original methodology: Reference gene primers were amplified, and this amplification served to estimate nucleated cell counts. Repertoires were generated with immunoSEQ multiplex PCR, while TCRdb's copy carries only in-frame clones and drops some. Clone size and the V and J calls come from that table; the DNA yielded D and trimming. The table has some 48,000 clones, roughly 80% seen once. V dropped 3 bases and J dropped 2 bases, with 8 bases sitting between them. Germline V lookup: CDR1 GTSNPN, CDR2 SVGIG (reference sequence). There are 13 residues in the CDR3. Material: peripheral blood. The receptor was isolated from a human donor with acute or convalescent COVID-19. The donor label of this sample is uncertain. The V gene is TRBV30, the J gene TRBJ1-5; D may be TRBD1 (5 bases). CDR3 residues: CAWSQGRNQPQHF. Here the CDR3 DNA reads TGTGCCTGGAGCCAGGGCCGCAATCAGCCCCAGCATTTT.